This T cell receptor (beta chain) came from a study of shared clonotypes between healthy human individuals. Sequenced by immunoSEQ multiplex PCR; TCRdb stores in-frame clones only, minus some. In the table there are roughly 2.5 million clones, 85% to 95% of which are singletons. This clone was detected only once. The CDR3 consists of 15 residues. Germline values: CDR1 MNHEY, CDR2 SVGAGI. J lost 7 bases, V lost 2 bases, and 6 bases had no gene match. J is TRBJ2-1 and V is TRBV6-5, with 9 bases identical to TRBD2. The sample consisted of naive CD4+ T cells sorted from blood. The subset denotes: CD45RA+ positively selected. This clonotype was obtained from a man aged 18 to 30 in good health. The CDR3 sequence is CASSYEGLAGNEQFF. The CDR3 DNA is TGTGCCAGCAGTTACGAGGGACTAGCAGGGAATGAGCAGTTCTTC.